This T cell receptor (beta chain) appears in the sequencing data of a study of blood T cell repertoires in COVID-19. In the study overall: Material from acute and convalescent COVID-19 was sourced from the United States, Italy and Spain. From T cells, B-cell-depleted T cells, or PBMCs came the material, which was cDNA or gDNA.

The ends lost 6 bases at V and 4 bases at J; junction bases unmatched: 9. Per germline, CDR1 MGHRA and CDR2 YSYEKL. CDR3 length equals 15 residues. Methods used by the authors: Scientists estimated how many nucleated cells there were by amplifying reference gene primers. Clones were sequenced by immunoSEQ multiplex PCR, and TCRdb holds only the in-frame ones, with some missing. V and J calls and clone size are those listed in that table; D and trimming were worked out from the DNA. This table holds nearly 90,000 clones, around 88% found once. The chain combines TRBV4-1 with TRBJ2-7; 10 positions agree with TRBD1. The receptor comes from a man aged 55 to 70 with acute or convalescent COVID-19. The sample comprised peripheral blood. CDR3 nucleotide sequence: TGCGCCAGCAGTCGTTCCGGACAGGGGGTGTACGAGCAGTACTTC. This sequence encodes CASSRSGQGVYEQYF.